This entry concerns a single T cell receptor beta chain. Its cognate antigen is unknown. The data were obtained in a study of CD8 T cells in ankylosing spondylitis. Study outcomes and limitations: Within matched ankylosing spondylitis synovial fluid, disease-linked clones were reportedly significantly enriched. A TCR beta motif made of eight highly homologous variants seemed typical of ankylosing spondylitis blood. Clones linked with disease were CD8+ and fairly uncommon in the peripheral blood.

Generation of TCR beta libraries employed quantitative 5'-RACE incorporating molecular barcodes. TCRdb used MiXCR to reprocess the 5' RACE reads, holding one entry per CDR3 protein. The sample records roughly 180,000 distinct CDR3 sequences, 9.5% to 15% being singletons. The germline V gene has CDR1 LGHDT and CDR2 YNNKEL (reference sequence). V was cut by 1 base and J by 5 bases, with 15 bases left in between. The CDR3 has 15 residues. The receptor comes from a male donor with ankylosing spondylitis or in good health (not recorded which). The rearrangement links TRBV3-1 to TRBJ2-7; possibly TRBD2 for D (7 bases). Sequenced sample: blood, either unsorted or a sorted T cell fraction (not recorded which). CDR3 nucleotides: TGTGCCAGCAGCCAAGGGGGCGGGGGCCTCCACGAGCAGTACTTC. Its translation: CASSQGGGGLHEQYF.